One sample yielded the 29 T cell receptor beta chains listed below, sequenced in a study of cytomegalovirus exposure and HLA in healthy donors (dated by TCRdb to 2015 to 2018). Library construction relied on the immunoSEQ multiplex PCR assay. For the multiplex PCR, a mixture combining 60 forward primers for TCR Vbeta segments and 13 reverse primers for TCR Jbeta segments was used. Imported from immuneACCESS, the table was reduced by TCRdb to in-frame sequences with V and J called. These copies leave out some clones; in studies compared against another copy, an unresolved V gene accounts for under half, and the cause of the remainder is not known. Recorded for this sample are 100,000 to 150,000 clones; approximately 74% of them occurred a single time. The ten most abundant clones make up under 14% of the sample. The sequenced material came from PBMCs. These receptors originate from a woman in her forties or fifties in good health and CMV-seropositive.

The genes are TRBV5-1 and TRBJ2-5; TRBD1 is a possible D gene (5 bases). CDR1 and CDR2 (germline): SGHRS, YFSETQ. V lost 4 bases, J lost 4 bases, and 11 bases lay in between. CDR3 size: 13 residues. The DNA of the CDR3 is TGCGCCAGCAGCATTCAGGGTGCAGAGACCCAGTACTTC. Amino acid sequence: CASSIQGAETQYF.

The rearrangement links TRBV5-4 to TRBJ1-5, with D possibly TRBD1 on 5 matching bases. Germline loops: CDR1 SGHNT, CDR2 YYREEE (reference sequence). The CDR3 has 13 amino acids. V was clipped by 4 bases and J by 7 bases, with 12 bases between them. The CDR3 loop reads CASSPDRGQPQHF. The CDR3 DNA sequence: TGTGCCAGCAGCCCAGACAGAGGACAGCCCCAGCATTTT. The variable domain in full, with the rest retrieved from reference TRBV5-4 and TRBJ1-5, is ETGVTQSPTHLIKTRGQQVTLRCSSQSGHNTVSWYQQALGQGPQFIFQYYREEENGRGNFPPRFSGLQFPNYSSELNVNALELDDSALYLCASSPDRGQPQHFGDGTRLSIL.

This rearrangement joins TRBV9 to TRBJ1-5; a possible D gene is TRBD1 (5 bases). Germline CDR1 is SGDLS and CDR2 is YYNGEE. CDR3 length: 15 amino acids. Deletions cut 4 bases from V and 0 bases from J, with 11 bases between. The CDR3 sequence is CASSRSGVSNQPQHF. The CDR3 nucleotides are TGTGCCAGCAGCCGTTCGGGGGTTAGCAATCAGCCCCAGCATTTT.

The V gene is TRBV11-2, the J gene TRBJ2-1, with TRBD2 identical over 8 bases. In germline, CDR1 is SGHAT, CDR2 FQNNGV. The CDR3 contains 17 residues. V gave up 0 bases and J gave up 3 bases; unmatched junction bases: 7. The CDR3 region has the DNA TGTGCCAGCAGCTTAGATTACAGCGGGAGTATCTACAATGAGCAGTTCTTC. It translates to CASSLDYSGSIYNEQFF.

The chain carries TRBV7-9 and TRBJ2-5; TRBD1 is a possible D gene (6 bases). In germline, CDR1 is SEHNR, CDR2 FQNEAQ (reference sequence). The V and J ends lost 1 base and 1 base respectively, with 7 bases between them. This CDR3 comprises 14 residues. The CDR3 DNA sequence: TGTGCCAGCAGCTTAGGGACAGCCCAAGAGACCCAGTACTTC. Its protein product is CASSLGTAQETQYF. Full variable domain (remainder filled in from reference TRBV7-9 and TRBJ2-5): DTGVSQNPRHKITKRGQNVTFRCDPISEHNRLYWYRQTLGQGPEFLTYFQNEAQLEKSRLLSDRFSAERPKGSFSTLEIQRTEQGDSAMYLCASSLGTAQETQYFGPGTRLLVL.

The chain recombines TRBV4-3 with TRBJ1-5; a possible D gene is TRBD1 (5 bases). Germline V gives CDR1 LGHNA, CDR2 YSLEER. The V and J ends lost 0 bases and 2 bases respectively, with 11 bases between them. This CDR3 is built from 16 residues. The CDR3 loop is CASSQEAGYGNQPQHF. The CDR3 nucleotides are TGCGCCAGCAGCCAAGAAGCAGGGTACGGCAATCAGCCCCAGCATTTT.

This clone was counted only a few times. This chain uses TRBV6-5 with TRBJ1-1; D is unclear. The germline gives CDR1 MNHEY, CDR2 SVGAGI. This CDR3 has 13 residues. V was clipped by 2 bases and J by 3 bases, with 7 bases between them. CDR3 sequence (DNA): TGTGCCAGCAGTTACGGTGACTACACTGAAGCTTTCTTT. It yields the protein CASSYGDYTEAFF.

In this sample, this clone turned up a few times. The chain has TRBV7-2 and TRBJ2-1, with TRBD2 identical over 11 bases. From germline, CDR1 is SGHTA and CDR2 FQGNSA. V dropped 5 bases and J dropped 4; count of bases not matched to a gene: 4. The CDR3 has 15 amino acids. Here the CDR3 reads CASSATSGEYNEQFF. The CDR3 coding sequence is TGTGCCAGCAGCGCGACTAGCGGGGAGTACAATGAGCAGTTCTTC. Full variable domain (missing parts from reference TRBV7-2 and TRBJ2-1): GAGVSQSPSNKVTEKGKDVELRCDPISGHTALYWYRQSLGQGLEFLIYFQGNSAPDKSGLPSDRFSAERTGGSVSTLTIQRTQQEDSAVYLCASSATSGEYNEQFFGPGTRLTVL.

The chain carries TRBV5-5 and TRBJ1-4, with D possibly being TRBD1 (6 bases). The length of the CDR3 is 17 residues. CDR1 is SGHKS and CDR2 is YYEKEE in the germline V gene (reference sequence). V was pared by 2 bases and J by 7 bases, with 21 bases between. For the CDR3, the DNA is TGTGCCAGCAGCTTATTCTCCGGCCAGGGGTTCGGTGAAAAACTGTTTTTT. The encoded protein is CASSLFSGQGFGEKLFF.

The table lists this clone with a few counts. The chain couples TRBV10-3 to TRBJ2-6; D perhaps matches TRBD1 (6 bases). CDR1 ENHRY and CDR2 SYGVKD come from the germline V gene. The CDR3 consists of 13 residues. Trimming stripped 8 bases from V and 2 bases from J, with 7 bases between. The CDR3 is CAIQGPGANVLTF. DNA for the CDR3: TGTGCCATCCAGGGGCCTGGGGCCAACGTCCTGACTTTC.

The CDR3 DNA is TGCGCCAGCAGCCAAGGACACCATAATTCACCCCTCCACTTT. Residues: CASSQGHHNSPLHF. The gene calls are TRBV4-3 and TRBJ1-6; D is unresolved. Trimming took off 1 base at V and 5 bases at J, with 6 bases between the two ends. There are 14 residues in the CDR3. CDR1 is LGHNA and CDR2 is YSLEER in the germline V gene.

This clone was detected once. This rearrangement joins TRBV5-4 to TRBJ1-2; D is ambiguous. This CDR3 has 16 amino acids. The ends were cut back, 4 bases at V and 1 base at J, with 17 bases in the middle. Germline values: CDR1 SGHNT, CDR2 YYREEE (reference sequence). CDR3 loop: CASSQSRETFNYGYTF. For the CDR3, the DNA is TGTGCCAGCAGCCAATCCCGGGAGACCTTTAACTATGGCTACACCTTC. The whole variable domain, remainder taken from reference TRBV5-4 and TRBJ1-2, is ETGVTQSPTHLIKTRGQQVTLRCSSQSGHNTVSWYQQALGQGPQFIFQYYREEENGRGNFPPRFSGLQFPNYSSELNVNALELDDSALYLCASSQSRETFNYGYTFGSGTRLTVV.

Only one count was recorded for this clone. V and J are TRBV18 and TRBJ1-3; D call uncertain. Trimming cost V 0 bases and J 4 bases, with 10 bases left between them. The germline V gene has CDR1 KGHSH and CDR2 LQKENI. This CDR3 is built from 15 residues. The CDR3 here is CASSPPVGRGNTIYF. The CDR3 bases are TGTGCCAGCTCACCACCGGTAGGGAGAGGAAACACCATATATTTT. The whole variable domain, filled in from reference TRBV18 and TRBJ1-3, reads NAGVMQNPRHLVRRRGQEARLRCSPMKGHSHVYWYRQLPEEGLKFMVYLQKENIIDESGMPKERFSAEFPKEGPSILRIQQVVRGDSAAYFCASSPPVGRGNTIYFGEGSWLTVV.

The V gene is TRBV5-1, the J gene TRBJ2-3; D unresolved. Germline CDR1 reads SGHRS; CDR2 reads YFSETQ. Trimming took off 0 bases at V and 2 bases at J, with 13 bases between the two ends. The CDR3 has 16 residues. The CDR3 DNA sequence: TGCGCCAGCAGCTTGGGTACAGCCCGACCCACAGATACGCAGTATTTT. Its translation is CASSLGTARPTDTQYF.

The CDR3: CASSATGEAQPQHF. CDR3 nucleotide sequence: TGTGCCAGCAGTGCGACAGGTGAGGCTCAGCCCCAGCATTTT. This chain links TRBV25-1 with TRBJ1-5; D might be TRBD1 (6 bases). Trimming removed 4 bases from V and 6 bases from J, with 13 bases in between. This CDR3 has 14 residues. Germline V gene lookup returns CDR1 MGHDK and CDR2 SYGVNS. The entire variable domain, with the rest obtained from reference TRBV25-1 and TRBJ1-5, is as follows: EADIYQTPRYLVIGTGKKITLECSQTMGHDKMYWYQQDPGMELHLIHYSYGVNSTEKGDLSSESTVSRIRTEHFPLTLESARPSHTSQYLCASSATGEAQPQHFGDGTRLSIL.

The chain recombines TRBV7-2 with TRBJ1-1, with TRBD1 identical over 8 bases. Germline-derived CDR1 and CDR2 are SGHTA and FQGNSA. The CDR3 consists of 15 residues. J gave up 5 bases and V 1 base, and 6 bases lay outside the gene matches. The CDR3 region has the DNA TGTGCCAGCAGCTTAGAGCACAGGGGGAGAACTGAAGCTTTCTTT. Protein sequence: CASSLEHRGRTEAFF.

The rearrangement uses TRBV4-1 and TRBJ1-2, with 8 bases lining up with TRBD1. Germline CDR1 reads MGHRA; CDR2 reads YSYEKL. The CDR3 runs 15 residues. V dropped 2 bases and J dropped 2; count of bases not matched to a gene: 4. The CDR3: CASSQLAGGNYGYTF. CDR3 coding DNA: TGCGCCAGCAGCCAATTGGCAGGGGGCAACTATGGCTACACCTTC.

V gene TRBV9 combines with J gene TRBJ1-1; no reliable D call. The CDR3 is made up of 15 amino acids. Germline values: CDR1 SGDLS, CDR2 YYNGEE. Trimming cost V 4 bases and J 0 bases, with 13 bases left between them. This CDR3 is CASSPAEDMNTEAFF. DNA for the CDR3: TGTGCCAGCAGCCCAGCCGAAGACATGAACACTGAAGCTTTCTTT.

J is TRBJ1-1 and V is TRBV19; the match to TRBD1 covers 7 bases. This CDR3 has 16 amino acids. V trimming: 3 bases; J trimming: 3 bases; junction bases outside the gene matches: 10. The V gene's germline CDR1 is LNHDA and CDR2 SQIVND (reference sequence). Here the CDR3 DNA reads TGTGCCAGTAGTATGGGTAGAGGGCAGGGGGACACTGAAGCTTTCTTT. Its translation is CASSMGRGQGDTEAFF.

This sequence joins TRBV4-3 and TRBJ2-1, with 10 bases identical to TRBD2. Trimming removed 0 bases from V and 6 bases from J; junction bases left unmatched: 11. The CDR3 covers 18 residues. CDR1 and CDR2 (germline): LGHNA, YSLEER. The CDR3 sequence is CASSQDPTGTSARNEQFF. CDR3 coding DNA: TGCGCCAGCAGCCAAGATCCCACCGGGACTAGCGCACGCAATGAGCAGTTCTTC.

V gene TRBV19 combines with J gene TRBJ1-1, with D possibly TRBD1 on 5 matching bases. Germline lookup yields CDR1 LNHDA and CDR2 SQIVND (reference sequence). The V end was cut by 5 bases, the J end by 4 bases, with 14 bases between. This CDR3 is built from 14 residues. The CDR3 here is CASSPGLRATEAFF. The CDR3 DNA reads as TGTGCCAGTAGTCCAGGGCTTCGGGCCACTGAAGCTTTCTTT.

The J gene is TRBJ1-2, the V gene TRBV29-1; 8 bases are a match to TRBD1. The junction had 3 bases not matched to a gene; V was cut back by 5 bases and J by 4 bases. The CDR3 runs 12 residues. CDR1 and CDR2 (germline): SQVTM, ANQGSEA. In nucleotides, the CDR3 is TGCAGCGTTCTGGGACAGGTCTATGGCTACACCTTC. Encoded protein: CSVLGQVYGYTF.

V gene TRBV10-2 combines with J gene TRBJ2-1; D might be TRBD2 (6 bases). The V end lost 2 bases, the J end lost 1 base, and 9 bases lay between the germline ends. This CDR3 region has 15 residues. CDR1 is WSHSY, CDR2 SAAADI, per germline. CDR3: CASSEIGRSYNEQFF. CDR3 bases: TGCGCCAGCAGTGAGATCGGGAGATCCTACAATGAGCAGTTCTTC.

This clone was picked up a small number of times. The chain is built from TRBV5-1 and TRBJ2-7; 7 bases map to TRBD1. V shed 4 bases, J shed 3 bases, and the junction held 16 bases outside the gene matches. The CDR3 loop spans 17 amino acids. Germline CDR1 SGHRS, CDR2 YFSETQ. The CDR3 is CASSLGNSRDRYYEQYF. CDR3 nucleotide sequence: TGCGCCAGCAGCCTTGGAAACTCCCGGGACAGATACTACGAGCAGTACTTC.

The rearrangement uses TRBV5-1 and TRBJ2-2, with D tentatively TRBD1 (6 bases). The germline V gene has CDR1 SGHRS and CDR2 YFSETQ. Between the trimmed V and J ends, which lost 1 base and 3 bases, there was a span of 7 bases. This CDR3 is 14 amino acids long. The CDR3 region is CASSLSGDTGELFF. CDR3 nucleotides: TGCGCCAGCAGCTTGTCAGGGGACACCGGGGAGCTGTTTTTT.

The CDR3 coding sequence is TGTGCCAGCAGCAAAACCTTGGGGGGTGGCTACACCTTC. Protein: CASSKTLGGGYTF. The chain joins TRBV7-8 to TRBJ1-2, with a possible D match to TRBD1 (5 bases). CDR1 is SGHVS and CDR2 is FQNEAQ in the germline V gene. The CDR3 runs 13 residues. Between the trimmed V and J ends, which lost 5 bases and 7 bases, there was a span of 14 bases.

The chain employs TRBV7-2 and TRBJ1-2, with D tentatively TRBD1 (5 bases). Trimming left V 3 bases short and J 0 bases short, with 23 bases between. Germline CDR1 and CDR2: SGHTA and FQGNSA. The CDR3 loop spans 19 amino acids. The CDR3 reads CASSFAVLTTATANYGYTF. The CDR3 DNA is TGTGCCAGCAGCTTCGCGGTCCTAACGACAGCTACGGCTAACTATGGCTACACCTTC.

The chain carries TRBV20-1 and TRBJ1-2; tentative D call: TRBD1 (6 bases). Looked up from germline, CDR1 is DFQATT and CDR2 is SNEGSKA (reference sequence). Trimming removed 5 bases at V and 7 bases at J, with 11 bases between. The CDR3 is 11 residues long. The CDR3 coding sequence is TGCAGTGCTGGGACACAAAGTGGCTACACCTTC. Encoded protein: CSAGTQSGYTF.

The CDR3 nucleotides are TGTGCCACCAGCGATACAGGGTTCCGGCGGTATGGCTACACCTTC. Translation: CATSDTGFRRYGYTF. V usage is TRBV15 and J usage is TRBJ1-2; D is possibly TRBD1 (6 bases). Deletions cut 5 bases from V and 5 bases from J, with 18 bases between. This CDR3 has 15 residues. CDR1 and CDR2 from the germline V gene are LNHNV and YYDKDF (reference sequence).